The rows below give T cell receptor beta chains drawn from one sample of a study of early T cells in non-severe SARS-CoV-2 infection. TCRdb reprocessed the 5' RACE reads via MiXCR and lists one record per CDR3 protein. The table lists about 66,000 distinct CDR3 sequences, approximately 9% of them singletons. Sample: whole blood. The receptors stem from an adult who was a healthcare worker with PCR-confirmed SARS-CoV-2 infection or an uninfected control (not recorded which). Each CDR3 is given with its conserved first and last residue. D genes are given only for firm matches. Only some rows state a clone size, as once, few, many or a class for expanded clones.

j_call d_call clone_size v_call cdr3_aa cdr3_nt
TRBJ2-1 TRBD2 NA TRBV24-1 CATSDSSFSGRGNEQFF TGTGCCACCAGTGATTCCTCCTTTAGCGGGAGAGGAAATGAGCAGTTCTTC
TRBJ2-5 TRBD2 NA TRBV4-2 CASSQQRLAQETQYF TGTGCCAGCAGCCAGCAAAGACTAGCGCAGGAGACCCAGTACTTC
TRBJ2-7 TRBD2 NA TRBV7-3 CASSLGTSSYEQYF TGTGCCAGCAGCTTAGGGACTAGCTCCTACGAGCAGTACTTC
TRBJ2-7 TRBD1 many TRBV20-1 CSARRQGTYEQYF TGCAGTGCTAGGAGACAGGGGACCTACGAGCAGTACTTC
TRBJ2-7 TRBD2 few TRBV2 CATGLAGGSYEQYF TGTGCCACGGGACTAGCGGGAGGATCATACGAGCAGTACTTC
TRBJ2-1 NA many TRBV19 CASSILSGNEQFF TGTGCCAGTAGTATACTCTCCGGTAATGAGCAGTTCTTC
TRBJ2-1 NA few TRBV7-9 CASQSPWEYNEQFF TGTGCCAGCCAAAGCCCGTGGGAGTACAATGAGCAGTTCTTC
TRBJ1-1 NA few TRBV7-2 CASSKYGEAEVFF TGTGCCAGCAGTAAATACGGGGAAGCTGAAGTTTTCTTT
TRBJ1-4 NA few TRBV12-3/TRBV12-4 CASSPGYFNEKLFF TGTGCCAGCAGTCCGGGGTATTTCAATGAAAAACTGTTTTTT
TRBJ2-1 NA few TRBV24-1 CATGWRDEQFF TGTGCCACGGGGTGGAGGGATGAGCAGTTCTTC
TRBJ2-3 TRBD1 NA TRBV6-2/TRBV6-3 CASRPRQGGTTDTQYF TGTGCCAGCAGACCGAGACAGGGGGGTACCACAGATACGCAGTATTTT
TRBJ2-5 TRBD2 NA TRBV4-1 CASSQATGASGKKETQYF TGCGCCAGCAGCCAAGCCACCGGGGCTAGCGGGAAAAAAGAGACCCAGTACTTC
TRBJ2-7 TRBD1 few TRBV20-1 CSAWDRGQIGHSYEQYF TGCAGTGCTTGGGACAGGGGGCAAATAGGCCACTCCTACGAGCAGTACTTC
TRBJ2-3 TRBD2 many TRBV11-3 CASSFSGISTDTQYF TGTGCCAGCAGCTTTAGCGGGATTAGCACAGATACGCAGTATTTT
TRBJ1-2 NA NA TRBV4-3 CASSQDRGLRGYTF TGCGCCAGCAGCCAAGACAGGGGACTTCGAGGCTACACCTTC
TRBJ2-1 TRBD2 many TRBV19 CASSIKTSGSYIGSYNEQFF TGTGCCAGTAGTATCAAGACTAGCGGGAGTTATATTGGGTCCTACAATGAGCAGTTCTTC
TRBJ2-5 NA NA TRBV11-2 CASSGGLQFQETQYF TGTGCCAGCAGCGGAGGGTTACAGTTCCAAGAGACCCAGTACTTC
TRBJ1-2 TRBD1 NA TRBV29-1 CSVVGRGRNYGYTF TGCAGCGTTGTGGGGAGGGGGCGTAACTATGGCTACACCTTC
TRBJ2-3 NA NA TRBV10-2 CASSESHRGTDTQYF TGCGCCAGCAGTGAGTCTCACAGGGGCACAGATACGCAGTATTTT
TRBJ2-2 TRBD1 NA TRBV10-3 CAIMGQGAGELFF TGTGCCATCATGGGACAGGGAGCCGGGGAGCTGTTTTTT
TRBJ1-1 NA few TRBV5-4 CASSLRGTPTEAFF TGTGCCAGCAGCTTAAGAGGTACCCCTACTGAAGCTTTCTTT
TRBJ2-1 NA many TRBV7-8 CASSPYQVSSYNEQFF TGTGCCAGCAGCCCGTACCAGGTGAGCTCCTACAATGAGCAGTTCTTC
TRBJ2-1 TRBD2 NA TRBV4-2 CASSQDPSGENEQFF TGTGCCAGCAGCCAAGATCCTAGCGGAGAGAATGAGCAGTTCTTC
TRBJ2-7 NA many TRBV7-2 CASSLVLAGSYEQYF TGTGCCAGCAGCTTAGTTCTAGCTGGATCCTACGAGCAGTACTTC
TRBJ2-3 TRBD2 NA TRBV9 CASSAGLAGGYTDTQYF TGTGCCAGCAGCGCGGGACTAGCGGGAGGTTACACAGATACGCAGTATTTT
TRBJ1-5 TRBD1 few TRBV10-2 CASSPGTVYSNQPQHF TGCGCCAGCAGTCCCGGGACAGTTTATAGCAATCAGCCCCAGCATTTT
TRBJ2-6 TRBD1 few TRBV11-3 CASSSQGATGANVLTF TGTGCCAGCAGCTCACAGGGGGCGACCGGGGCCAACGTCCTGACTTTC
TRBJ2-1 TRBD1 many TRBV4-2 CASSQDAGTGSSYNEQFF TGTGCCAGCAGCCAAGATGCAGGGACAGGGAGCTCCTACAATGAGCAGTTCTTC
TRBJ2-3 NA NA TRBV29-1 CSVEDWIGDTQYF TGCAGCGTTGAAGACTGGATAGGAGATACGCAGTATTTT
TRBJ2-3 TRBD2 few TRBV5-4 CASSYLADTDTQYF TGTGCCAGCAGCTATCTAGCGGACACAGATACGCAGTATTTT
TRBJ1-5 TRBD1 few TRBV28 CASRTGGVQPQHF TGTGCCAGCAGGACAGGGGGTGTCCAGCCCCAGCATTTT
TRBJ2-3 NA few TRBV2 CASSEWVDTQYF TGTGCCAGCAGTGAATGGGTAGATACGCAGTATTTT
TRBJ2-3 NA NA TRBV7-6 CASSFVPGDLPTDTQYF TGTGCCAGCAGCTTCGTCCCCGGGGACCTACCTACAGATACGCAGTATTTT
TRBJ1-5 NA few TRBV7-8 CASSVVSNQPQHF TGTGCCAGCAGCGTAGTATCGAATCAGCCCCAGCATTTT
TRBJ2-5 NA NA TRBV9 CASSPGQLQETQYF TGTGCCAGCAGCCCCGGACAGCTACAAGAGACCCAGTACTTC
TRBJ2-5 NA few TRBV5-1 CASSLWQPQETQYF TGCGCCAGCAGCTTGTGGCAACCCCAAGAGACCCAGTACTTC
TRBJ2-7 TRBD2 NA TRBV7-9 CASSLDFRLAPTYEQYF TGTGCCAGCAGCTTAGACTTCAGACTAGCGCCAACCTACGAGCAGTACTTC
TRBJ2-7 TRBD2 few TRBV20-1 CSAAGLAGYEQYF TGCAGTGCCGCGGGACTAGCAGGTTACGAGCAGTACTTC
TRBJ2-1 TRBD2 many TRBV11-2 CASSLRLAGIYNEQFF TGTGCCAGCAGCTTAAGGCTAGCGGGAATATACAATGAGCAGTTCTTC
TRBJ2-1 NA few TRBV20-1 CSAPRLYNEQFF TGCAGTGCACCCAGACTATACAATGAGCAGTTCTTC